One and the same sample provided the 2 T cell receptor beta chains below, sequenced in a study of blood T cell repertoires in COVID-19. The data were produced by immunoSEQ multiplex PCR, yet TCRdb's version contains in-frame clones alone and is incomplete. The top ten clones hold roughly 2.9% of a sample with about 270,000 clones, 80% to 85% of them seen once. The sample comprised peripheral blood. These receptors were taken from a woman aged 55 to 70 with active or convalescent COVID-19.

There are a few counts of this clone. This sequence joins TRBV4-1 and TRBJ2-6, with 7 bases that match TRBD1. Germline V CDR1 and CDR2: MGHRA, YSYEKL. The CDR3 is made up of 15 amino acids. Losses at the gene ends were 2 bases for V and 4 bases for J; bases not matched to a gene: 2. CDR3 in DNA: TGCGCCAGCAGCCAAACAGGGGCCGGGGCCAACGTCCTGACTTTC. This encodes CASSQTGAGANVLTF.

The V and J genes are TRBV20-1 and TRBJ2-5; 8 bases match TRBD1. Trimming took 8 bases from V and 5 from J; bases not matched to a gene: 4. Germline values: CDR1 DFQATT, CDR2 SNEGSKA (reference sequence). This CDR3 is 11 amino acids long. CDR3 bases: TGCAGTCCAGGGGGCGTGGAGACCCAGTACTTC. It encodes CSPGGVETQYF.